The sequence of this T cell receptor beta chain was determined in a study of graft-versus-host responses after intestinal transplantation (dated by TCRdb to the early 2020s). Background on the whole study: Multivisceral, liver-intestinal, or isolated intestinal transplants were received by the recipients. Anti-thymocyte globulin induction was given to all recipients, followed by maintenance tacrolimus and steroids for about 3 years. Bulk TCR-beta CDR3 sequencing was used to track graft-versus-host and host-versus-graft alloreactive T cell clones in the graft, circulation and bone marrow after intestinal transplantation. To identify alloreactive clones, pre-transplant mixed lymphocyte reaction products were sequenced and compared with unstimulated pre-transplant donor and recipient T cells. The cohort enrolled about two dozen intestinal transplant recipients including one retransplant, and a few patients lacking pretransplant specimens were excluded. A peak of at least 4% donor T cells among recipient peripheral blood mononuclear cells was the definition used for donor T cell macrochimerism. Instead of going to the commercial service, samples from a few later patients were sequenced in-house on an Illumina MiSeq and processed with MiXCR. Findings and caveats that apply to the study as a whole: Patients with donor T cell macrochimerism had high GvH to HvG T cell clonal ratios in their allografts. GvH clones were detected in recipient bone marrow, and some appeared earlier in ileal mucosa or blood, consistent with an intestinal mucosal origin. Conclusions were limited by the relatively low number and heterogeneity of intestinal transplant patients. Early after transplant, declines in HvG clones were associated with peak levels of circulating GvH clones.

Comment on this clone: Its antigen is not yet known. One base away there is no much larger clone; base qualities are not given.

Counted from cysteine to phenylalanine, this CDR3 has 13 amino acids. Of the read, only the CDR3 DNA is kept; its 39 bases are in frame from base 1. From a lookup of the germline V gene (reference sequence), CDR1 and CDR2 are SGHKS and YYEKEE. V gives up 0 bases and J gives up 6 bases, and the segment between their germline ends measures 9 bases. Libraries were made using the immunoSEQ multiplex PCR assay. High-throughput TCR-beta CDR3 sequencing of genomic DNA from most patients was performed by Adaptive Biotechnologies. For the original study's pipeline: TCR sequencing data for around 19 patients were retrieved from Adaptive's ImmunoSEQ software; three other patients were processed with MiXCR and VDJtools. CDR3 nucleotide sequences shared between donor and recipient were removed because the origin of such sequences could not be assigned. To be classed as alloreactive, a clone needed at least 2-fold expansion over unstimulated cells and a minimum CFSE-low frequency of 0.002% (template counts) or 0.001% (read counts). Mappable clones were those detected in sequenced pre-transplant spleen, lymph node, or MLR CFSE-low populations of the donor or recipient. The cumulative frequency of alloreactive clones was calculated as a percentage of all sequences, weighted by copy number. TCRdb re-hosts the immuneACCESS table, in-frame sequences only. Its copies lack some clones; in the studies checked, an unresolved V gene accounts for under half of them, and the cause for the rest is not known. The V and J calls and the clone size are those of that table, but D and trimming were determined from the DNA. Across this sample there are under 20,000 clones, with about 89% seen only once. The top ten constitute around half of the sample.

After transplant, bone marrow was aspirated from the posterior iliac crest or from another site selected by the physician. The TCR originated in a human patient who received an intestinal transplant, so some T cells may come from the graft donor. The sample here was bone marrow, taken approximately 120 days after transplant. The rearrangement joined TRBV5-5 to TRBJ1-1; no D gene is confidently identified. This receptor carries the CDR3 CASSLDINPEAFF. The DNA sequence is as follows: TGTGCCAGCAGCTTGGACATTAACCCTGAAGCTTTCTTT.